The text below deals with one T cell receptor (beta chain). Its specific antigen is unknown. No base qualities exist here, and no much larger clone lies one base off it. The data are from a study of shared clonotypes between healthy human individuals (dated by TCRdb to 2019 to 2021). For the study in its entirety: A few men and a couple of women, aged 18 to 49 years, made up the cohort. Per donor, three plates each were used for CD4 naive and CD4 memory, two for CD8 naive, and one for CD8 memory. To estimate repertoire size and how much clonotype sharing occurs between individuals, the study deeply sequenced the blood TCR repertoires of five healthy adults. Different laboratories and diverse techniques were used to prepare libraries and sequence TCR repertoires, to increase sequencing depth and limit assay-specific biases. Each donor's leukapheresis produced roughly between roughly 0.94 and 9.5 billion PBMCs. Broader findings and caveats from the paper: Across four donors, about 4.5% of naive CD4, over 3% of naive CD8, about 2.3% of memory CD4, and about 0.4% of memory CD8 clonotypes were shared. Based on pairwise subsampling, the degree of clonotype sharing among donors was expected to be affected by sequencing depth. Only blood was sampled, and tissue TCR repertoires likely differ from those in blood. Because the study included a small number of donors, the genetic and exposure-history diversity represented was limited. Compared with non-shared clonotypes, the clonotypes found in all four sorted-subset donors had higher generation probabilities. Even with the large sequencing depth, rarefaction of the sorted-subset datasets indicated that sequencing was incomplete. Larger estimated clonotype richness was generally found for naive subsets than for memory subsets.

The germline V and J ends show losses of 5 bases and 5 bases respectively, and no gene match explains 11 bases of the junction. Measured from the cysteine to the phenylalanine, the CDR3 is 16 residues long. Only the CDR3 DNA is retained, 48 bases long and in frame from the first base. The germline V gene (reference sequence) yields LNHDA for CDR1 and SQIVND for CDR2. CD8 naive samples consisted of CD45RO-negative cells that were positively selected for CCR7, yielding a CD45RA+CCR7+ population without TemRA cells. Donors were healthy HIV-negative adults with no recently reported acute infections or vaccinations. Every donor was a Caucasian adult residing in Nashville, Tennessee, USA. Blood was obtained by leukapheresis, after which PBMCs were separated by Ficoll-Histopaque density gradient centrifugation and cryopreserved in liquid nitrogen vapor phase. Analytical flow cytometry was used to check the purity and quantity of every magnetically sorted T cell population. From each sorted fraction, genomic DNA was isolated and quantified by UV absorbance on a Nanodrop 2000c.

TCR CDR3 regions were amplified from genomic DNA by multiplex PCR using the deep immunoSEQ assay. For each cell subset, the extracted genomic DNA was distributed evenly across all wells of several immunoSEQ 96-well plates, and each plate served as one replicate. For sorted subsets, each replicate PCR was loaded with around 200 ng genomic DNA, equivalent to 25,000 to 35,000 T cell genomes. Purified libraries were measured with a Qubit 3.0 fluorometer, size-checked on a Bioanalyzer 2100, and measured again with the KAPA Library Quantification kit. Every immunoSEQ 96-well plate was sequenced on a separate single-read 150-cycle Illumina NextSeq 550 flow cell. On the study's bioinformatics: Because only junctional sequences without quality scores were contained in the immunoSEQ output, filtering matching that applied to full-length reads could not be performed. To assign V/J genes and CDR3, sequences were annotated against IMGT germline references using PyIR, a Python wrapper for IgBLAST v1.9. Reads with weak V/J assignments (E-value above 1e-6), missing CDR3, stop codons, out-of-frame junctions, or ambiguous translated residues were removed. V3J clonotypes were defined as sequences sharing the same inferred V gene, J gene, and CDR3 amino acid sequence. To compute the percentage overlap between repertoires, the number of shared unique clonotypes was divided by the size of the smaller repertoire. Repertoire richness was assessed with RTK rarefaction, the Chao1 estimator, and Recon v2.1 estimates of unobserved clonotypes. Generation probabilities for all TCRbeta clonotypes obtained by the gDNA method from a handful of donors were computed using OLGA. Here the immuneACCESS table is served through TCRdb, limited to in-frame sequences with V and J called. Missing clones are a known gap in these copies; in checked studies unresolved V genes cover under half, and the rest lacks a known reason. The V and J calls and clone size come from that table; D and trimming were worked out from the DNA. The sample table lists under 1 million clones, around 96% of them with a count of one. The ten largest clones represent less than 0.25% of the sample.

The chain uses TRBV19 and TRBJ2-1, with 8 bases in between that match TRBD2. The sequence was obtained from a man aged 25 to 45 in good health. Sequenced input: naive CD8+ T cells sorted from blood. Read against the paper, the sample's cell subset or site label means: CD45RA+CCR7+. The DNA sequence follows: TGTGCCAGTAGTCCCTTCGGGACTAGAGACAACAATGAGCAGTTCTTC. Its protein is CASSPFGTRDNNEQFF.